A single TCR beta chain is shown here with its context. The antigen remains undetermined. Noted treatment: 10-day PBMC culture with coronavirus spike peptide pools or control peptides (ViraFEST assay). Harvesting of the unexposed donor's CD4+ T cells predated the COVID-19 pandemic (2011-2018). The researchers probed unexposed-donor CD4+ T cells with SARS-CoV-2 S/N and four cold-coronavirus spikes, cells permitting. The source of the sample is a study of vaccination and CD4 T cells after COVID-19. Germline V gene lookup returns CDR1 SEHNR and CDR2 FQNEAQ (reference sequence). V was clipped by 5 bases and J by 6 bases, with 16 bases between them. The CDR3 sequence is 14 residues long. Oncomine TCR Beta short-read sequencing was applied to DNA from cultured CD4+ T cells. TCRdb re-derived calls from the PCR reads in MiXCR, one entry per CDR3 protein. The sample yields 6,000 or so distinct CDR3 sequences, approximately 45% seen once.

The V and J genes are TRBV7-9 and TRBJ1-1; TRBD1 might be the D (5 bases). Sequencing was done on a sample of CD4+ T cells from blood, cultured in vitro. This receptor was identified in a human donor in good health. The DNA of the CDR3 is TGTGCCAGCAGCCATTCATTGGGGCAGCCTGAAGCTTTCTTT. Amino acid sequence: CASSHSLGQPEAFF.